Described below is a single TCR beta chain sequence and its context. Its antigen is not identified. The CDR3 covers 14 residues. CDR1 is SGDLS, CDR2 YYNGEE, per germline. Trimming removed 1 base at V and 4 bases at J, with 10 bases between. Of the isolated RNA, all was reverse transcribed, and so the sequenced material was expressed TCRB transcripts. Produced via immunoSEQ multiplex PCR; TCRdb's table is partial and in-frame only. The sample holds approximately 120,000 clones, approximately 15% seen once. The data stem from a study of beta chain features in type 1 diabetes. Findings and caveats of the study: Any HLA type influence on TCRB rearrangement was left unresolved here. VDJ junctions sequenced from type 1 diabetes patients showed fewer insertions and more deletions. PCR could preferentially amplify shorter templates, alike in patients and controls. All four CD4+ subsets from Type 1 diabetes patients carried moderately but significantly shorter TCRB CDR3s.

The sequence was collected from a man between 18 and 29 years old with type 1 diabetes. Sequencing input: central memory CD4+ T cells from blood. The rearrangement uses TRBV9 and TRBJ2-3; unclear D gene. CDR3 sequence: CASSVRPTPDTQYF. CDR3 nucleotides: TGTGCCAGCAGCGTAAGACCAACCCCAGATACGCAGTATTTT.